This is a list of T cell receptor beta chains from one sample in a study of post-analysis software for immune sequencing data. From the PCR reads, TCRdb called clonotypes with MiXCR, one entry per CDR3 protein. The sample records some 890,000 distinct CDR3 sequences, 53% being singletons. The sample was blood. These receptors originate from a girl aged 10 to 17 with multiple sclerosis. Both conserved end residues are part of each CDR3. A D gene is named only where the DNA matches it firmly. Not every row has a clone size; where given, it reads once, few, many or a size class.

j_call clone_size v_call d_call cdr3_aa cdr3_nt
TRBJ2-1 - TRBV10-2 TRBD2 CASSDLAGAGNEQFF TGCGCCAGCAGTGACCTAGCGGGAGCGGGCAATGAGCAGTTCTTC
TRBJ1-1 - TRBV7-3 TRBD1 CASSPGTENTEAFF TGTGCCAGCAGCCCCGGGACAGAGAACACTGAAGCTTTCTTT
TRBJ2-5 few TRBV20-1 TRBD1 CSAGRTGGIEETQYF TGCAGTGCCGGACGGACAGGGGGCATCGAAGAGACCCAGTACTTC
TRBJ2-3 - TRBV29-1 TRBD1 CSVVDRGSADTQYF TGCAGCGTTGTCGACAGGGGGTCGGCAGATACGCAGTATTTT
TRBJ2-2 - TRBV7-3 - CASSQGPYTGELFF TGTGCCAGCAGCCAAGGGCCCTACACCGGGGAGCTGTTTTTT
TRBJ1-1 - TRBV10-3 TRBD1 CATGQGLGAEAFF TGTGCCACAGGACAGGGTTTGGGAGCTGAAGCTTTCTTT
TRBJ2-7 - TRBV9 TRBD1 CASSVAEGPGGYEQYF TGTGCCAGCAGCGTAGCAGAAGGACCAGGGGGATACGAGCAGTACTTC
TRBJ2-1 few TRBV29-1 - CSVASAARGFF TGCAGCGTTGCCAGCGCAGCGAGGGGGTTCTTC
TRBJ1-5 - TRBV5-5 - CASSRLWQGAQPQHF TGTGCCAGCAGCCGGCTGTGGCAGGGCGCTCAGCCCCAGCATTTT
TRBJ2-5 many TRBV20-1 TRBD2 CSARLAGGRETQYF TGCAGTGCTAGATTGGCGGGAGGGAGAGAGACCCAGTACTTC
TRBJ2-5 few TRBV6-5 - CASSYSWQQETQYF TGTGCCAGCAGTTACTCGTGGCAGCAAGAGACCCAGTACTTC
TRBJ2-5 - TRBV29-1 TRBD1 CSVVTGGRETQYF TGCAGCGTCGTCACAGGGGGCAGGGAGACCCAGTACTTC
TRBJ1-5 - TRBV10-3 - CAISEVDSNQPQHF TGTGCCATCAGTGAGGTGGATAGCAATCAGCCCCAGCATTTT
TRBJ2-7 - TRBV7-8 - CASSLPGLGDEQYF TGTGCCAGCAGCTTACCGGGGCTCGGGGACGAGCAGTACTTC
TRBJ2-1 - TRBV5-1 - CASRSYPGTSSYNEQFF TGCGCCAGCAGATCATACCCCGGGACAAGTTCCTACAATGAGCAGTTCTTC
TRBJ2-5 - TRBV6-5 - CASSYSGAAETQYF TGTGCCAGCAGTTACTCCGGGGCAGCAGAGACCCAGTACTTC
TRBJ2-3 - TRBV7-9 - CATDTQYF TGTGCGACAGATACGCAGTATTTT
TRBJ2-5 few TRBV20-1 - CSASPRVSGTQYF TGCAGTGCTAGTCCGAGAGTCTCAGGGACCCAGTACTTC